These 14 T cell receptor beta chains were all obtained from the same sample, sequenced in a study of blood T cells in healthy people across ages. A J-beta primer mix and a sample-barcoded 5' primer were used in a second PCR of about 6 to 12 cycles. TCRdb redid the calling of the 5' RACE reads with MiXCR, one entry per CDR3 protein. The sample has roughly 1.5 million distinct CDR3 sequences, about 42% seen once; the top ten hold around 4%. Material: blood. All receptors derive from a woman younger than 35 in good health.

CDR3 region: CASSLSGSETYEQYF. CDR3 coding DNA: TGTGCCAGCAGTTTATCGGGCAGTGAAACCTACGAGCAGTACTTC. The J gene is TRBJ2-7, the V gene TRBV27; the D is unclear. The germline V gene has CDR1 MNHEY and CDR2 SMNVEV (reference sequence). The CDR3 covers 15 residues. Trimming took off 0 bases at V and 2 bases at J, with 11 bases between the two ends.

The gene calls are TRBV7-2 and TRBJ2-7, with D hard to call. CDR1 and CDR2 (germline): SGHTA, FQGNSA. The germline V and J ends were trimmed by 2 bases and 2 bases, with 16 bases remaining between them. This CDR3 region has 16 residues. The CDR3, as DNA: TGTGCCAGCAGCTTAAGCCCTACAACAGCTCCCTACGAGCAGTACTTC. As protein: CASSLSPTTAPYEQYF.

Only a few counts were recorded for this clonotype. CDR3 protein: CAISASGSDEQFF. The CDR3 region has the DNA TGTGCCATCAGCGCTAGCGGGAGTGATGAGCAGTTCTTC. The chain links TRBV10-3 to TRBJ2-1; 10 positions match TRBD2. Germline V CDR1 and CDR2: ENHRY, SYGVKD. V shed 6 bases, J shed 8 bases, and the junction held 4 bases outside the gene matches. The CDR3 extends over 13 amino acids.

The V and J genes are TRBV29-1 and TRBJ1-2; TRBD1 is a possible D gene (5 bases). Germline loops: CDR1 SQVTM, CDR2 ANQGSEA. This CDR3 region has 11 residues. The germline V and J ends were trimmed by 5 bases and 9 bases, with 13 bases remaining between them. The CDR3 here is CSVPWGPSYTF. Here the CDR3 DNA reads TGCAGCGTTCCATGGGGACCGAGCTACACCTTC.

This chain uses TRBV7-8 with TRBJ1-5, with 7 nucleotides matching TRBD1. The V and J ends lost 7 bases and 0 bases, in that order; junction bases with no gene match: 9. This CDR3 is built from 16 residues. Germline values: CDR1 SGHVS, CDR2 FQNEAQ. The DNA of the CDR3 is TGTGCCAGCAAGCTAGAGGGGGCGCATAGCAATCAGCCCCAGCATTTT. Translated: CASKLEGAHSNQPQHF. The entire variable domain, with the rest obtained from reference TRBV7-8 and TRBJ1-5, is as follows: GAGVSQSPRYKVAKRGQDVALRCDPISGHVSLFWYQQALGQGPEFLTYFQNEAQLDKSGLPSDRFFAERPEGSVSTLKIQRTQQEDSAVYLCASKLEGAHSNQPQHFGDGTRLSIL.

The chain combines TRBV20-1 with TRBJ2-1; the D is unclear. The DNA end is a closer match to TRBJ2-7, so the J assignment may be wrong. The V gene's germline CDR1 is DFQATT and CDR2 SNEGSKA (reference sequence). CDR3 length: 13 amino acids. CDR3 sequence reads: CSARQSSYNEQYF. CDR3 bases: TGCAGTGCTAGACAGAGTTCCTACAATGAGCAGTACTTC.

In its sample, this clonotype was seen once. Its ends do not fully match the called genes, so a read error is possible. The rearrangement joins TRBV11-2 to TRBJ1-2, with unresolved D. The CDR3 has 13 residues. Germline CDR1 SGHAT, CDR2 FQNNGV. DNA of the CDR3: TGTGTCAGCAGCTTATTAACTAACTATGGCTACACCTTC. Translating gives CVSSLLTNYGYTF. Supplemented by reference TRBV11-2 and TRBJ1-2, the full variable domain reads EAGVAQSPRYKIIEKRQSVAFWCNPISGHATLYWYQQILGQGPKLLIQFQNNGVVDDSQLPKDRFSAERLKGVDSTLKIQPAKLEDSAVYLCVSSLLTNYGYTFGSGTRLTVV.

This clonotype was seen many times. The rearrangement uses TRBV20-1 and TRBJ2-5, with D perhaps matching TRBD1 (6 bases). The germline V gene encodes CDR1 DFQATT and CDR2 SNEGSKA (reference sequence). Trimming pared 6 bases from V and 11 bases from J, leaving 25 bases between. The CDR3 contains 14 residues. The CDR3: CSAYSRTGHQGQYF. CDR3 bases: TGCAGTGCGTATTCCCGTACAGGGCACCAGGGACAGTACTTC.

The gene calls are TRBV6-6 and TRBJ2-4, with TRBD2 matching 10 bases. Germline V gene data show CDR1 as MNHNY and CDR2 as SVGAGI (reference sequence). V was clipped by 4 bases and J by 8 bases; unmatched bases: 11. The CDR3 is 16 residues long. The CDR3 sequence: CASSWASGGLGDIQYF. CDR3 DNA: TGTGCCAGCAGTTGGGCTAGCGGGGGTCTGGGGGACATTCAGTACTTC.

This clonotype has a count of ten or more. The V and J genes are TRBV27 and TRBJ2-7; the D gene is possibly TRBD1 (5 bases). Germline lookup yields CDR1 MNHEY and CDR2 SMNVEV (reference sequence). V dropped 3 bases and J dropped 2 bases, with 8 bases sitting between them. CDR3 length equals 13 residues. The CDR3 loop reads CASSFAGTYEQYF. The CDR3 coding sequence is TGTGCCAGCAGTTTTGCAGGGACCTACGAGCAGTACTTC.

This chain links TRBV19 with TRBJ1-2; no clear D gene. V was trimmed by 2 bases and J by 5 bases, leaving 9 bases between them. Germline V lookup: CDR1 LNHDA, CDR2 SQIVND (reference sequence). This CDR3 region has 13 residues. CDR3 loop: CASSIMGNYGYTF. DNA of the CDR3: TGTGCCAGTAGTATAATGGGAAATTATGGCTACACCTTC.

This clonotype has just a few counts. The chain carries TRBV12-3 or TRBV12-4 and TRBJ1-4; D ambiguous. The CDR3 has 17 residues. The V and J ends lost 5 bases and 0 bases respectively, with 16 bases between them. In DNA form, the CDR3 reads TGTGCCAGCAGTGCCCCGATGGACGGTGCAACTAATGAAAAACTGTTTTTT. Its translation is CASSAPMDGATNEKLFF.

The chain joins TRBV12-3 or TRBV12-4 to TRBJ1-4, with D maybe TRBD1 (5 bases). V was shortened by 4 bases and J by 6 bases, with 9 bases between the two germline ends. There are 13 residues in the CDR3. DNA for the CDR3: TGTGCCAGCAGTTCAGGAGGGGATGAAAAACTGTTTTTT. Translating it yields CASSSGGDEKLFF.

The chain employs TRBV19 and TRBJ1-6; TRBD1 aligns across 7 bases. The CDR3 spans 14 residues. Germline V gives CDR1 LNHDA, CDR2 SQIVND (reference sequence). The junction had 7 bases not matched to a gene; V was cut back by 9 bases and J by 5 bases. This CDR3 is CASRGTVDNSPLHF. Here the CDR3 DNA reads TGTGCCAGCAGGGGGACAGTGGATAATTCACCCCTCCACTTT.